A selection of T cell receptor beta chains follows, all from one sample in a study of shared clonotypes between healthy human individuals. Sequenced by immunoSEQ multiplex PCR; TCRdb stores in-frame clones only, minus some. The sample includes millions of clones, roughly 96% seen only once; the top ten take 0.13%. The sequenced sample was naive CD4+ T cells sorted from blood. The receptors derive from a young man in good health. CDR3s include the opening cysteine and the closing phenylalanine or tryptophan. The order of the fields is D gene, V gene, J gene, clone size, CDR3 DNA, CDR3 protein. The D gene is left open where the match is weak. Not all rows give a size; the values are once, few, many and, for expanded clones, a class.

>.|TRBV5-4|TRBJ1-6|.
TGTGCCAGCAGCTTGCGCCAGGGGCCACTTCCCTCCTATAATTCACCCCTCCACTTT
CASSLRQGPLPSYNSPLHF
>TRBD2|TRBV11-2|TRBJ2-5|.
TGTGCCAGCAGCTTACAAGGACTAGCGGGGAAGACCCAGTACTTC
CASSLQGLAGKTQYF
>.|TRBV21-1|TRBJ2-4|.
TGTGCCAGACCGGTAGCCAAAAACATTCAGTACTTC
CARPVAKNIQYF
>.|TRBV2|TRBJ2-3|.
TGTGCCAGCCGGGCCGGTAGCACAGATACGCAGTATTTT
CASRAGSTDTQYF
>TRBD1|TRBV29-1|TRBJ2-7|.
TGCAGCGTTGAGGGTCCGAGGGACAGGGGGCATTACGAGCAGTACTTC
CSVEGPRDRGHYEQYF
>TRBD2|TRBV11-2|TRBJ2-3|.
TGTGCCAGCCGCCTAACTAGCGGGGGGCCGGATACGCAGTATTTT
CASRLTSGGPDTQYF
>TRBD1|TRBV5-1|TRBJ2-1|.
TGCGCCAGCAGCTTGATCGCGGCGACAGGGGGCGCCTACAATGAGCAGTTCTTC
CASSLIAATGGAYNEQFF
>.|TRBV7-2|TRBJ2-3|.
TGTGCCAGCAGCTTTCGGGAGCGCTATAGCACAGATACGCAGTATTTT
CASSFRERYSTDTQYF
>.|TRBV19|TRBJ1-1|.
TGTGCCAGCCGCCGGACAGTGTCGATCACTGAAGCTTTCTTT
CASRRTVSITEAFF
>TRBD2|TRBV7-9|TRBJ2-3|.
TGTGCCAGCAGCTTAGGGGGACTAGCGGGAACAGATACGCAGTATTTT
CASSLGGLAGTDTQYF
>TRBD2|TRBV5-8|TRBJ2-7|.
TGTGCCAGCAGCTTTCCGGGACTAGCGGGAGTGGTCGAGCAGTACTTC
CASSFPGLAGVVEQYF
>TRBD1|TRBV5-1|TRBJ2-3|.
TGCGCCAGCACACGGGAAGGGGGCCTCACAGATACGCAGTATTTT
CASTREGGLTDTQYF
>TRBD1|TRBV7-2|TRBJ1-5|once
TGTGCCAGCAGCCCCCGACCCGGGACAGGGCTCGTCGATTTT
CASSPRPGTGLVDF
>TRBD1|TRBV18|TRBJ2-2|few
TGTGCCAGCTCACCAGGGACAGGGAACACCGGGGAGCTGTTTTTT
CASSPGTGNTGELFF
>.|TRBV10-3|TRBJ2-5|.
TGTGCCATCAGTGGCCGCGGAGAGACCCAGTACTTC
CAISGRGETQYF
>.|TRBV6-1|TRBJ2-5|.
TGTGCCAGCAGTGTCGGGACAATGGGGGCCCAGTACTTC
CASSVGTMGAQYF
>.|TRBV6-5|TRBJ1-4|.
TGTGCCAGCAGAAAGGACAGACTAAATGAAAAACTGTTTTTT
CASRKDRLNEKLFF
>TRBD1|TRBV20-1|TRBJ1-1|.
TGCAGTGCGTACAGGGGCACTGAAGCTTTCTTT
CSAYRGTEAFF
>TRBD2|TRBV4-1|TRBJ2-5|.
TGCGCCAGCAGCCAAGCCCCAACTAGCGGGGGGGCCTGGGAGACCCAGTACTTC
CASSQAPTSGGAWETQYF
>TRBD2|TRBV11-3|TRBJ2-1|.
TGTGCCAGCAGCCCCGGACTAGCGGGGACGACAGAGCAGTTCTTC
CASSPGLAGTTEQFF
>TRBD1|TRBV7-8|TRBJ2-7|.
TGTGCCAGCAGCTGGTCACAGGGGAGCTACGAGCAGTACTTC
CASSWSQGSYEQYF
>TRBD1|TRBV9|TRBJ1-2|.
TGTGCCAGCAGCGTAGTCCCCGGGGGGACAGGGCCATACACCTTC
CASSVVPGGTGPYTF
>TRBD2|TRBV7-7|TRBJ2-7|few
TGTGCTAGCAGCCCACTGACGGGGGGGACTACCGAGCAGTACTTC
CASSPLTGGTTEQYF
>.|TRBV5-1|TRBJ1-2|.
TGCGCCAGCAGCTTGGCATCTGGCAGTGGCTACACCTTC
CASSLASGSGYTF
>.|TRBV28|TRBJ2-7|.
TGTGCCAGCAGAGGCAGACATCCTGCCTACGAGCAGTACTTC
CASRGRHPAYEQYF
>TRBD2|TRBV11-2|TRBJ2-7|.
TGTGCCAGCAGCTTAGCTCCGGGAGGCACCTACGAGCAGTACTTC
CASSLAPGGTYEQYF
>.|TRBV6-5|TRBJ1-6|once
TGTGCCAGCAGTTCCCGGACGGGCAGGTTTTACTTT
CASSSRTGRFYF
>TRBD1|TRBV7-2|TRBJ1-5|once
TGTGCCAGCAGCTTAGCGGGTTTACCGGGACAGGGGAAACATTTT
CASSLAGLPGQGKHF
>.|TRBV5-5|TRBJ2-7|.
TGTGCCAGCAGCCCGATACAGGCGTTCAGCTACGAGCAGTACTTC
CASSPIQAFSYEQYF
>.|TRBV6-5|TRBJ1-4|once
TGTGCCAGCAGCCGGGGGAGAAATAATGAAAAACTGTTTTTT
CASSRGRNNEKLFF
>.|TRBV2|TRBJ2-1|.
TGTGCCAGCAGTGAACAGGAGTATGAGCAGTTCTTC
CASSEQEYEQFF
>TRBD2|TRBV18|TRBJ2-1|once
TGTGCCAGCTCACCAATCACGGGGGGTTCCTACAATGAGCAGTTCTTC
CASSPITGGSYNEQFF
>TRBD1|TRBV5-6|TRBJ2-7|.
TGTGCCAGCAGCCGGACAGGGCGGTACGAGCAGTACTTC
CASSRTGRYEQYF
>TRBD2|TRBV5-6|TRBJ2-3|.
TGTGCCAGCAGCTGGACCCCGCGGGGGGGATGGGGCACAGATACGCAGTATTTT
CASSWTPRGGWGTDTQYF
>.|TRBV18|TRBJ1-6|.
TGTGCCAGCTCACCCCCCGGGTCCCCTAATTCACCCCTCCACTTT
CASSPPGSPNSPLHF
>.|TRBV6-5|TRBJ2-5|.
TGTGCCAGCACCAAGACAGGGGAGGGGACCCAGTACTTC
CASTKTGEGTQYF
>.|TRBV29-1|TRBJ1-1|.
TGCAGCGGAAGACAAGGGGACACTGAAGCTTTCTTT
CSGRQGDTEAFF
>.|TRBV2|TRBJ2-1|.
TGTGCCAGCAGTGAAAGGCTAGGGGTAATCAATGAGCAGTTCTTC
CASSERLGVINEQFF
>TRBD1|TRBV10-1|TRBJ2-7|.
TGCGCCAGCAGCGACAGGGTACCCCAGTACGAGCAGTACTTC
CASSDRVPQYEQYF
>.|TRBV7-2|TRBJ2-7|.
TGTGCCAGCAGGACCGGGACCGGGGGCCCTGGGGGATACTACGAGCAGTACTTC
CASRTGTGGPGGYYEQYF
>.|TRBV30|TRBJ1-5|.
TGTGCCTGGGGGGACAGCAATCAGCCCCAGCATTTT
CAWGDSNQPQHF
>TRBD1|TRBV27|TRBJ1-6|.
TGTGCCAGCAGGACACAGGGGAGCTCCTATAATTCACCCCTCCACTTT
CASRTQGSSYNSPLHF